This TCR beta chain was retrieved from a study of T cells in Graves' hyperthyroidism and ophthalmopathy. Exclusions: uncontrolled infection, other autoimmune disease, pregnancy, lactation. Diagnosis rested on symptoms, serum thyroxine and TRAb, thyroid ultrasound, and orbital computed tomography. There were TCR beta CDR3 regions amplified from RNA transcripts. First-round RT-PCR targeting the TCR CDR3 was performed with the HTBI primer set. A single record per CDR3 protein comes from TCRdb applying MiXCR to the multiplex PCR reads. The sample lists 500,000 to 600,000 distinct CDR3 sequences; around 46% were seen once. Notes on the study in general: Onset of ophthalmopathy came a median approximately 6.5 months after the model predicted it.

Comments on this clonotype: Its antigen is as yet unknown. The germline gene is not matched at one end of the junction; a read error may be the cause.

This CDR3 comprises 15 residues. CDR1 SGHVS and CDR2 FNYEAQ come from the germline V gene. The sequenced material came from peripheral blood or thyroid tissue (not recorded which). This TCR derives from a young woman with Graves' hyperthyroidism. The gene calls are TRBV7-6 and TRBJ1-2; D perhaps matches TRBD1 (6 bases). CDR3 sequence (DNA): TGCGCCAGCAGCCTCCAACCAGGGGCGGGGTATGGCTACACCTTC. It specifies CASSLQPGAGYGYTF.